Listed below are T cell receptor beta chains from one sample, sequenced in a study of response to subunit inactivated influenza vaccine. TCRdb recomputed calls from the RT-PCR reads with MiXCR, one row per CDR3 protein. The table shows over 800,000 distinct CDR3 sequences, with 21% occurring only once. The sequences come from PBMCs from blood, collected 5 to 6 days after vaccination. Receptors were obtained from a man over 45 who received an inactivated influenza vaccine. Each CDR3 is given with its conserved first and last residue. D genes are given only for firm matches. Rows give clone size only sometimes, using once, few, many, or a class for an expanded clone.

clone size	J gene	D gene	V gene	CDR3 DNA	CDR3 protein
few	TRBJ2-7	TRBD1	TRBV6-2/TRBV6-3	TGTGCCAGCTTCGACCTTCCGGGACAGGAATCCTACGAGCAGTACTTC	CASFDLPGQESYEQYF
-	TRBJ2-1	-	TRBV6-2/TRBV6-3	TGTGCCAGCAGTTACTCGGAAGGGGCTTACAATGAGCAGTTCTTC	CASSYSEGAYNEQFF
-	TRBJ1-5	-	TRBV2	TGTGCCAGCAGAGGAGACAGTTCCAATCAGCCCCAGCATTTT	CASRGDSSNQPQHF
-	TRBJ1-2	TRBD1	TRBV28	TGTGCCAGCAGTTCGACAGGGGGCAACTATGGCTACACCTTC	CASSSTGGNYGYTF
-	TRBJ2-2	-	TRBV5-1	TGCGCCAGCAGCTTGGCTGGGAATGTCCTTACCGGGGAGCTGTTTTTT	CASSLAGNVLTGELFF
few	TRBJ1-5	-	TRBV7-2	TGTGCCAGCAGCTTAACCAGGGATTTCAATCAGCCCCAGCATTTT	CASSLTRDFNQPQHF
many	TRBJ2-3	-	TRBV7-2	TGTGCCAGCAGCTTAGGTGGGGGCGGCGGCACAGATACGCAGTATTTT	CASSLGGGGGTDTQYF
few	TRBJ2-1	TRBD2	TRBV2	TGTGCCAGCAGTGAAGCGCTCTGGACTAGCTACAATGAGCAGTTCTTC	CASSEALWTSYNEQFF
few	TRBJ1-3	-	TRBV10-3	TGTGCCATCAGTGCCTACTCCACAGCCGGAAACACCATATATTTT	CAISAYSTAGNTIYF
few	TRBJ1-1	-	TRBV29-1	TGCAGCGTTGTGGGCAGGGTGAACACTGAAGCTTTCTTT	CSVVGRVNTEAFF
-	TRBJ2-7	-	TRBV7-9	TGTGCCAGCAGCCCAACATCGGGGCTTCTCGGGGAGCAGTACTTC	CASSPTSGLLGEQYF
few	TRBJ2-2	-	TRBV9	TGTGCCAGCAGCGTAGTTTCTGGGGGCACCGGGGAGCTGTTTTTT	CASSVVSGGTGELFF
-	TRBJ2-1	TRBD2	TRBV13	TGTGCCAGCAGCTTAGATGGGCCGGGGTCGGTAGCGGGACCATACAATGAGCAGTTCTTC	CASSLDGPGSVAGPYNEQFF
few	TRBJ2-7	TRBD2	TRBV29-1	TGCAGCGTTAATCTCCCCGGGACTAGCGGGAGTAGCTCCTACGAGCAGTACTTC	CSVNLPGTSGSSSYEQYF
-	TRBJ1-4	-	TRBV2	TGTGCCAGCAATCGTAACACTGCAACTAATGAAAAACTGTTTTTT	CASNRNTATNEKLFF
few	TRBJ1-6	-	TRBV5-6	TGTGCCAGCAGCAGCTCCTATAATTCACCCCTCCACTTT	CASSSSYNSPLHF
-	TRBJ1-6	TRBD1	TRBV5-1	TGCGCCAGCAGCTTAGACAGGGGGTATAATTCACCCCTCCACTTT	CASSLDRGYNSPLHF